Following are 22 T cell receptor beta chains from one sample sequenced in a study of CD8 T cells in Susac syndrome. Reverse transcription used roughly 0.45 to 1 ug RNA and random hexamers. MiXCR, applied by TCRdb to the immunoSEQ multiplex PCR reads, yields one record per CDR3 protein. The profile shows roughly 200,000 distinct CDR3 sequences, more than 90% of them singletons. Specimen: CD4+ T cells from PBMCs. The receptors were sampled from a human donor with multiple sclerosis.

This clonotype has just one count. The rearrangement joins TRBV5-1 to TRBJ2-3; D not resolved. This CDR3 spans 15 amino acids. The V gene lost 0 bases and the J gene lost 2 bases, with 10 bases spanning the gap. CDR1 SGHRS and CDR2 YFSETQ come from the germline V gene. Here the CDR3 DNA reads TGCGCCAGCAGCTTGGCCATTGGGGACACAGATACGCAGTATTTT. It translates to CASSLAIGDTDTQYF.

This chain links TRBV7-3 with TRBJ2-7, with D unresolved. There are 16 residues in the CDR3. CDR1 is SGHTA and CDR2 is FQGTGA in the germline V gene. Trimming left V 5 bases short and J 3 bases short, with 20 bases between. The CDR3: CASSTTGPGPFYEQYF. CDR3 DNA: TGTGCCAGCAGCACCACCGGACCTGGGCCCTTCTACGAGCAGTACTTC.

This clonotype appeared once. V and J are TRBV18 and TRBJ1-1; 7 bases are a match to TRBD1. There are 14 residues in the CDR3. V shed 4 bases and J 4 bases; nucleotides not matched to a gene: 6. Germline V lookup: CDR1 KGHSH, CDR2 LQKENI. CDR3 nucleotide sequence: TGTGCCAGCTCACAAACAGGGGCCTCCACTGAAGCTTTCTTT. It is translated as CASSQTGASTEAFF.

The genes are TRBV15 and TRBJ1-2; D might be TRBD1 (6 bases). Trimming took 8 bases from V and 3 from J, leaving 19 bases between them. The germline CDR1 and CDR2 sequences are LNHNV and YYDKDF (reference sequence). The CDR3 runs 15 residues. The CDR3 DNA is TGTGCCACCGCCACAGAGGACAGCTCGCACTATGGCTACACCTTC. This gives the protein CATATEDSSHYGYTF.

The chain couples TRBV20-1 to TRBJ1-5; 8 bases are a match to TRBD1. CDR1 is DFQATT and CDR2 is SNEGSKA in the germline V gene (reference sequence). V shed 4 bases and J 5 bases; nucleotides not matched to a gene: 7. This CDR3 spans 14 amino acids. CDR3: CSATQGAGDQPQHF. Here the CDR3 DNA reads TGCAGTGCTACTCAGGGGGCAGGGGATCAGCCCCAGCATTTT.

This chain connects TRBV3-1 to TRBJ2-3, with 11 positions matching TRBD2. CDR3 length: 17 residues. Unmatched junction bases numbered 6, after V lost 2 bases and J lost 2 bases. Germline CDR1 reads LGHDT; CDR2 reads YNNKEL (reference sequence). The CDR3 bases are TGTGCCAGCAGCCAATACGCTAGCGGGGGGTCCACAGATACGCAGTATTTT. Translated, it gives CASSQYASGGSTDTQYF.

The chain has TRBV9 and TRBJ1-5; tentative D call: TRBD1 (5 bases). The V and J ends lost 4 bases and 6 bases respectively, with 11 bases between them. CDR3 length: 13 residues. Germline CDR1 SGDLS, CDR2 YYNGEE. CDR3 amino acids: CASSQGPGQPQHF. As DNA, the CDR3 is TGTGCCAGCAGCCAGGGTCCGGGTCAGCCCCAGCATTTT.

This chain uses TRBV3-1 with TRBJ2-1; tentative D call: TRBD2 (7 bases). The CDR3 has 11 residues. Per germline, CDR1 LGHDT and CDR2 YNNKEL (reference sequence). The V end was cut by 10 bases, the J end by 15 bases, with 19 bases between. CDR3 bases: TGTGCCACCCAAGGGAGGGGGATAGGGTTCTTC. It encodes CATQGRGIGFF.

The CDR3 spells CASSLATTTGSSPLHF. CDR3 sequence (DNA): TGTGCCAGCAGCTTAGCAACAACAACAGGGAGCTCACCCCTCCACTTT. V usage is TRBV7-2 and J usage is TRBJ1-6; D is perhaps TRBD1 (6 bases). Trimming took off 0 bases at V and 10 bases at J, with 16 bases between the two ends. The length of the CDR3 is 16 residues. The V gene's germline CDR1 is SGHTA and CDR2 FQGNSA.

The genes are TRBV20-1 and TRBJ2-1; no reliable D call. With 6 bases removed from V and 5 bases from J, the gap between germline ends came to 17 bases. Germline V gene lookup returns CDR1 DFQATT and CDR2 SNEGSKA (reference sequence). The CDR3 is made up of 14 amino acids. The CDR3 reads CSASRVPLNNEQFF. CDR3 in DNA: TGCAGTGCAAGTAGGGTACCGCTTAACAATGAGCAGTTCTTC.

This chain uses TRBV11-1 with TRBJ2-7; 8 bases are shared with TRBD1. Germline CDR1 reads SGHAT; CDR2 reads FQDESV (reference sequence). The CDR3 extends over 13 amino acids. The V and J ends lost 3 bases and 6 bases, in that order; junction bases with no gene match: 4. DNA for the CDR3: TGTGCCAGCAGCTTGGACAGGGCTCTCGAGCAGTACTTC. It translates to CASSLDRALEQYF.

V gene TRBV27 combines with J gene TRBJ1-6; no clear D. CDR1 MNHEY and CDR2 SMNVEV come from the germline V gene (reference sequence). CDR3 length: 20 residues. V was trimmed by 5 bases and J by 1 base, leaving 24 bases between them. CDR3 DNA: TGTGCCAGCAGTCCCTTGGGCAGAGGGAATTGGGATTCCTATAATTCACCCCTCCACTTT. This translates into CASSPLGRGNWDSYNSPLHF.

V and J are TRBV20-1 and TRBJ1-2, with 10 bases that match TRBD1. Germline values: CDR1 DFQATT, CDR2 SNEGSKA (reference sequence). The ends lost 4 bases at V and 7 bases at J; junction bases unmatched: 3. This CDR3 is built from 12 residues. This CDR3 is CSATRTGGGYTF. In DNA form, the CDR3 reads TGCAGTGCTACCCGGACAGGGGGTGGCTACACCTTC.

This clonotype was observed once. The chain employs TRBV9 and TRBJ2-2; D gene uncertain. Looked up from germline, CDR1 is SGDLS and CDR2 is YYNGEE. CDR3 length equals 15 residues. V lost 1 base and J lost 6, with 13 bases in between. CDR3 coding DNA: TGTGCCAGCAGCGTAAGAACTGAACTTCCCGGGGAGCTGTTTTTT. Its translation is CASSVRTELPGELFF. Based on the CDR3 plus reference TRBV9 and TRBJ2-2, the full variable domain is DSGVTQTPKHLITATGQRVTLRCSPRSGDLSVYWYQQSLDQGLQFLIQYYNGEERAKGNILERFSAQQFPDLHSELNLSSLELGDSALYFCASSVRTELPGELFFGEGSRLTVL.

The chain has TRBV6-2 or TRBV6-3 and TRBJ1-1; no firm D call. CDR3 length equals 11 residues. Germline assignment: CDR1 MNHEY and CDR2 SVGEGT. V was clipped by 6 bases and J by 4 bases, with 6 bases between them. In nucleotides, the CDR3 is TGTGCCAGCAGGATACTCACTGAAGCTTTCTTT. Protein: CASRILTEAFF.

The chain carries TRBV19 and TRBJ2-4, with 8 bases lining up with TRBD1. The CDR3 covers 15 residues. V gave up 6 bases and J gave up 2 bases; unmatched junction bases: 6. Germline V gene sequence: CDR1 LNHDA, CDR2 SQIVND (reference sequence). The DNA of the CDR3 is TGTGCCAGTAGGTCAGGGGGCGACTCCAAAAACATTCAGTACTTC. It yields the protein CASRSGGDSKNIQYF. The variable domain in full, with the rest retrieved from reference TRBV19 and TRBJ2-4, is DGGITQSPKYLFRKEGQNVTLSCEQNLNHDAMYWYRQDPGQGLRLIYYSQIVNDFQKGDIAEGYSVSREKKESFPLTVTSAQKNPTAFYLCASRSGGDSKNIQYFGAGTRLSVL.

The genes are TRBV4-3 and TRBJ1-1; 7 bases agree with TRBD1. Germline V lookup: CDR1 LGHNA, CDR2 YSLEER. The CDR3 totals 17 residues. With V trimmed by 3 bases and J by 2 bases, 12 bases remained unmatched. The chain's CDR3 is CASSQNYRGPGNTEAFF. The DNA of the CDR3 is TGCGCCAGCAGCCAGAACTACAGGGGTCCGGGCAACACTGAAGCTTTCTTT.

This chain joins TRBV6-5 and TRBJ2-7; D gene uncertain. This CDR3 region has 12 residues. The germline V gene encodes CDR1 MNHEY and CDR2 SVGAGI. Trimming removed 4 bases from V and 3 bases from J, with 7 bases in between. This chain's CDR3 is CASSSGRYEQYF. The DNA for the CDR3 is TGTGCCAGCAGTTCCGGACGCTACGAGCAGTACTTC.

V is TRBV29-1 and J is TRBJ2-5; D possibly corresponds to TRBD1 (7 bases). Germline CDR1 SQVTM, CDR2 ANQGSEA. The CDR3 contains 14 residues. Trimming took off 6 bases at V and 5 bases at J, with 19 bases between the two ends. CDR3 loop: CSVPGGGVVETQYF. The CDR3 nucleotides read TGCAGCGTCCCCGGAGGGGGCGTCGTGGAGACCCAGTACTTC.

The chain joins TRBV6-6 to TRBJ1-1; maybe TRBD1 (5 bases). The CDR3 extends over 13 amino acids. Germline V gene sequence: CDR1 MNHNY, CDR2 SVGAGI (reference sequence). Trimming left V 8 bases short and J 1 base short, with 11 bases between. The CDR3 nucleotides are TGTGCCAGCCTCTGGGGGGGGAACACTGAAGCTTTCTTT. Protein: CASLWGGNTEAFF.

This chain joins TRBV5-1 and TRBJ1-2; D is unresolved. Trimming pared 0 bases from V and 7 bases from J, leaving 10 bases between. CDR1 SGHRS and CDR2 YFSETQ come from the germline V gene. The CDR3 loop spans 13 amino acids. CDR3 amino acids: CASSLVTDSGYTF. CDR3 sequence (DNA): TGCGCCAGCAGCTTGGTTACCGACTCTGGCTACACCTTC.

As concerns this clonotype: A junction boundary mismatches the germline segment, possibly from a read error. This rearrangement joins TRBV20-1 to TRBJ2-5, with 9 bases matching TRBD2. This CDR3 is 17 amino acids long. Germline V gene sequence: CDR1 DFQATT, CDR2 SNEGSKA (reference sequence). CDR3 residues: CSAGDPLGAGGLETQYF. CDR3 nucleotide sequence: TGCAGTGCTGGAGACCCCTTAGGAGCGGGGGGTCTGGAGACCCAGTACTTC.